These T cell receptor beta chains were read from a single sample in a study of shared clonotypes between healthy human individuals. The repertoire was sequenced with immunoSEQ multiplex PCR; TCRdb's copy has only in-frame clones and lacks some. This sample yields approximately 340,000 clones, of which approximately 79% are seen a single time; about 9.4% belongs to the top ten. Specimen: memory CD4+ T cells sorted from blood. These receptor sequences come from a man under 40 in good health. CDR3s include the opening cysteine and the closing phenylalanine or tryptophan. D genes are given only for firm matches. Size is stated for part of the rows, as once, few or many counts, or as a class when the clone is expanded.

CDR3 protein,CDR3 DNA,J gene,CDR3 length,clone size,V gene,D gene
CASSSTRATLRGETQYF,TGTGCCAGCAGTAGCACGCGAGCCACGCTACGTGGGGAGACCCAGTACTTC,TRBJ2-5,17,few,TRBV28,-
CASSRDGASYNEQFF,TGTGCCAGCAGCCGGGACGGTGCCTCCTACAATGAGCAGTTCTTC,TRBJ2-1,15,-,TRBV5-4,-
CASSLYPDRQETQYF,TGTGCCAGCAGCTTATATCCGGACAGACAAGAGACCCAGTACTTC,TRBJ2-5,15,-,TRBV11-2,-
CASSSTATDTQYF,TGTGCCAGCAGCTCGACAGCCACAGATACGCAGTATTTT,TRBJ2-3,13,many,TRBV5-6,-
CASKQAEVSGYEQYF,TGTGCCAGTAAACAGGCAGAGGTGTCGGGCTACGAGCAGTACTTC,TRBJ2-7,15,-,TRBV19,-
CASSSSAAGVGQPQHF,TGTGCCAGCAGCAGCTCCGCAGCAGGGGTAGGGCAGCCCCAGCATTTT,TRBJ1-5,16,-,TRBV21-1,-
CASSETEGYTF,TGTGCCAGCAGTGAAACGGAGGGCTACACCTTC,TRBJ1-2,11,once,TRBV2,-
CASSLARGQGNNEQFF,TGTGCCAGCAGCTTGGCGAGGGGACAGGGGAACAATGAGCAGTTCTTC,TRBJ2-1,16,-,TRBV5-8,TRBD1
CASTRAANEKLFF,TGTGCCAGCACGAGGGCGGCTAATGAAAAACTGTTTTTT,TRBJ1-4,13,-,TRBV2,-
CASGGGSSSYEQYF,TGTGCCAGCGGGGGAGGTAGTAGCTCCTACGAGCAGTACTTC,TRBJ2-7,14,many,TRBV28,-
CASSPPIAGVGVGQYF,TGTGCCAGCTCACCACCCATTGCGGGAGTGGGTGTGGGCCAGTACTTC,TRBJ2-5,16,-,TRBV18,TRBD2
CASSLNLGAYNEQFF,TGTGCCAGCAGCTTAAACTTAGGGGCCTACAATGAGCAGTTCTTC,TRBJ2-1,15,-,TRBV11-1,-
CASSLVQAKNIQYF,TGTGCCAGCAGTTTGGTCCAAGCCAAAAACATTCAGTACTTC,TRBJ2-4,14,-,TRBV28,-
CASSARTTSYNEQFF,TGCGCCAGCAGTGCGCGAACGACATCCTACAATGAGCAGTTCTTC,TRBJ2-1,15,many,TRBV10-2,-
CSVSGGEKLFF,TGCAGCGTCTCAGGGGGGGAAAAACTGTTTTTT,TRBJ1-4,11,-,TRBV29-1,TRBD1
CASSDGPQPQHF,TGTGCCAGCAGTGACGGCCCCCAGCCCCAGCATTTT,TRBJ1-5,12,once,TRBV25-1,-
CASSIGTAGPPIKLFF,TGTGCCAGTAGTATAGGGACTGCCGGCCCACCGATAAAGCTGTTTTTT,TRBJ2-2,16,once,TRBV19,-
CASSIQGAWANVLTF,TGTGCCAGTAGTATCCAGGGGGCCTGGGCCAACGTCCTGACTTTC,TRBJ2-6,15,few,TRBV19,TRBD1
CSPPCSSRSYEQYF,TGCAGCCCCCCTTGCTCGTCCCGCTCCTACGAGCAGTACTTC,TRBJ2-7,14,-,TRBV29-1,-
CASSAEWGGRYEQYF,TGTGCCAGCAGTGCCGAGTGGGGGGGGCGATACGAGCAGTACTTC,TRBJ2-7,15,-,TRBV6-1,-
CASHPARQETQYF,TGTGCCAGCCACCCAGCCAGACAAGAGACCCAGTACTTC,TRBJ2-5,13,-,TRBV6-1,-
CASSSTRREREAYF,TGTGCCAGCAGTTCGACCCGCCGGGAGCGGGAGGCATATTTT,TRBJ2-3,14,few,TRBV27,TRBD2
CAISEEGRGTEAFF,TGTGCCATCAGTGAGGAAGGAAGGGGCACTGAAGCTTTCTTT,TRBJ1-1,14,-,TRBV10-3,-
CASSLWGGQGANQPQHF,TGTGCCAGCAGTTTGTGGGGGGGACAGGGGGCAAATCAGCCCCAGCATTTT,TRBJ1-5,17,-,TRBV27,TRBD1